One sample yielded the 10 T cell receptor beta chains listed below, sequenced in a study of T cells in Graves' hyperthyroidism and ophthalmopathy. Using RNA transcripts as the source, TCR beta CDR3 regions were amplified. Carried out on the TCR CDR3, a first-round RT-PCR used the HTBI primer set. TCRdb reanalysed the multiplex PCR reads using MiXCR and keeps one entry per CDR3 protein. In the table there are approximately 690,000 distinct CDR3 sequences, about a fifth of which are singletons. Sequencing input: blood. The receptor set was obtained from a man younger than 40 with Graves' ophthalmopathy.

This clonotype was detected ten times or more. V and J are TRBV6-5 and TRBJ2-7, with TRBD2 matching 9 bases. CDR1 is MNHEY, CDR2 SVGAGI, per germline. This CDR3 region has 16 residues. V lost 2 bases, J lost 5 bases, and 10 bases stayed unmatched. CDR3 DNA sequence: TGTGCCAGCAGTTACCCTAGCGGGAACGTACGCCACGAGCAGTACTTC. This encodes CASSYPSGNVRHEQYF.

The CDR3 protein is CASTPGDRIYGYTF. Here the CDR3 DNA reads TGTGCCAGCACCCCCGGGGACAGGATCTATGGCTACACCTTC. The rearrangement uses TRBV9 and TRBJ1-2, with 8 bases that match TRBD1. V dropped 6 bases and J dropped 4; count of bases not matched to a gene: 8. The CDR3 contains 14 residues. CDR1 SGDLS and CDR2 YYNGEE come from the germline V gene.

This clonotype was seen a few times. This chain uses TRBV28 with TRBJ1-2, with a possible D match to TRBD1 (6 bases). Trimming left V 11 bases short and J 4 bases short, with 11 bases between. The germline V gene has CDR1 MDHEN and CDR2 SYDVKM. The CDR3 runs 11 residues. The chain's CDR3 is CAGQDSYGYTF. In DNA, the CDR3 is TGTGCCGGTCAGGACAGCTATGGCTACACCTTC.

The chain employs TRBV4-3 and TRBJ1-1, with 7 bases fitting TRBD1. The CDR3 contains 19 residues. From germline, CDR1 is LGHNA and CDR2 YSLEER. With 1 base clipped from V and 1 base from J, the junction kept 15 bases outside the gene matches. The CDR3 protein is CASSQGYLPQGWENTEAFF. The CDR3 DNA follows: TGCGCCAGCAGCCAAGGTTATCTTCCACAGGGGTGGGAGAACACTGAAGCTTTCTTT.

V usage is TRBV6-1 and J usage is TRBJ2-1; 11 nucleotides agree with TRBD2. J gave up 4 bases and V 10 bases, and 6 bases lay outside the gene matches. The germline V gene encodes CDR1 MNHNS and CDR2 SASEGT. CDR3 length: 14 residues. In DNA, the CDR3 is TGTGCCATCAAGACTAGCGGGACATACAATGAGCAGTTCTTC. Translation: CAIKTSGTYNEQFF.

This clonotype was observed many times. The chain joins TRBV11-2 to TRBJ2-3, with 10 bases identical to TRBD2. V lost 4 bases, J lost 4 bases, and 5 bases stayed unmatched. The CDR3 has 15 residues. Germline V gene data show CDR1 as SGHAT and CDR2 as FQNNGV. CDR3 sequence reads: CASSSSGRPPDTQYF. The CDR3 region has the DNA TGTGCCAGCAGCTCTAGCGGGAGACCCCCAGATACGCAGTATTTT.

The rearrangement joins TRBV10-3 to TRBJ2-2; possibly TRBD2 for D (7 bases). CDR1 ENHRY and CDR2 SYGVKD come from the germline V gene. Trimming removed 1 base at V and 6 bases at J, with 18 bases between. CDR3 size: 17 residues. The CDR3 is CAISELRGLQVPGELFF. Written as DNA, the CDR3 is TGTGCCATCAGTGAGTTGCGGGGGCTGCAGGTCCCCGGGGAGCTGTTTTTT.

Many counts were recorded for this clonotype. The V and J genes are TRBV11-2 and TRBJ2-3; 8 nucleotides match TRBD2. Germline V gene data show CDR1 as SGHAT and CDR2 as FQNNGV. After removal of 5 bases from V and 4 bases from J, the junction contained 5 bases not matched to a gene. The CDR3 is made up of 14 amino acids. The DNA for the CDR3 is TGTGCCAGCAGCCCCTTAGCGGGACCAGATACGCAGTATTTT. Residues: CASSPLAGPDTQYF. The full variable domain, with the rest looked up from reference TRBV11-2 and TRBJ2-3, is EAGVAQSPRYKIIEKRQSVAFWCNPISGHATLYWYQQILGQGPKLLIQFQNNGVVDDSQLPKDRFSAERLKGVDSTLKIQPAKLEDSAVYLCASSPLAGPDTQYFGPGTRLTVL.

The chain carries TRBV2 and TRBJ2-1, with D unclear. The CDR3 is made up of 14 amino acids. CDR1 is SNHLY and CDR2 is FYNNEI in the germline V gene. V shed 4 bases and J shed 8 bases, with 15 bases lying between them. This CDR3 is CASSVLGPGDEQFF. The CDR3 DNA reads TGTGCCAGCAGTGTACTCGGACCGGGCGATGAGCAGTTCTTC. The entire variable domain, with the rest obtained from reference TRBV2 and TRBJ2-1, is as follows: EPEVTQTPSHQVTQMGQEVILRCVPISNHLYFYWYRQILGQKVEFLVSFYNNEISEKSEIFDDQFSVERPDGSNFTLKIRSTKLEDSAMYFCASSVLGPGDEQFFGPGTRLTVL.

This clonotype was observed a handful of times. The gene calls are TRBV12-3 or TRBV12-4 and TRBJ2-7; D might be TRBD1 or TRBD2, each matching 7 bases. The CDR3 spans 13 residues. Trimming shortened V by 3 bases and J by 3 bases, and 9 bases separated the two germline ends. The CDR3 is CASSFRGGYEQYF. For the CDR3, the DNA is TGTGCCAGCAGTTTCAGGGGGGGCTACGAGCAGTACTTC.